A selection of T cell receptor beta chains follows, all from one sample in a study of beta chain features in type 1 diabetes. The method was immunoSEQ multiplex PCR; TCRdb's version includes in-frame clones alone and lacks a portion of them. The sample records about 660,000 clones, over 12% being singletons. The sequencing input was naive CD4+ T cells from blood. Source of these receptors: a man aged 18 to 29 with type 1 diabetes. The CDR3 runs from the conserved cysteine through the conserved F or W. A D gene is named only where the DNA matches it firmly. For some rows the clone size is stated as once, few or many, or as a class when expanded; others skip it.

J gene: TRBJ1-1
V gene: TRBV30
D gene: NA
clone size: NA
CDR3 protein: CAWSEGRRTEAFF
CDR3 DNA: TGTGCCTGGAGTGAGGGGAGACGCACTGAAGCTTTCTTT

J gene: TRBJ1-6
V gene: TRBV13
D gene: NA
clone size: few
CDR3 protein: CASSLWGGNSPLHF
CDR3 DNA: TGTGCCAGCAGCCTCTGGGGGGGAAATTCACCCCTCCACTTT

J gene: TRBJ2-2
V gene: TRBV5-1
D gene: NA
clone size: NA
CDR3 protein: CASRSGLETGELFF
CDR3 DNA: TGCGCCAGCAGGTCCGGGTTAGAGACCGGGGAGCTGTTTTTT

J gene: TRBJ1-5
V gene: TRBV10-3
D gene: NA
clone size: NA
CDR3 protein: CAISAGPGDQPQHF
CDR3 DNA: TGTGCCATCAGCGCGGGACCCGGGGATCAGCCCCAGCATTTT

J gene: TRBJ1-5
V gene: TRBV30
D gene: NA
clone size: NA
CDR3 protein: CAWSGVGDQPQHF
CDR3 DNA: TGTGCCTGGAGTGGTGTGGGGGATCAGCCCCAGCATTTT

J gene: TRBJ2-1
V gene: TRBV7-3
D gene: TRBD1
clone size: NA
CDR3 protein: CASSRWTGANEQFF
CDR3 DNA: TGTGCCAGCAGCCGATGGACAGGGGCCAATGAGCAGTTCTTC

J gene: TRBJ1-6
V gene: TRBV2
D gene: NA
clone size: NA
CDR3 protein: CASGTPNDISPLHF
CDR3 DNA: TGTGCCAGCGGGACACCGAACGACATTTCACCCCTCCACTTT

J gene: TRBJ2-3
V gene: TRBV5-1
D gene: NA
clone size: NA
CDR3 protein: CASSFSGAETDTQYF
CDR3 DNA: TGCGCCAGCAGCTTTTCGGGGGCTGAAACAGATACGCAGTATTTT

J gene: TRBJ2-1
V gene: TRBV16
D gene: NA
clone size: few
CDR3 protein: CASSPPLGEQFF
CDR3 DNA: TGTGCCAGCAGCCCCCCGTTGGGTGAGCAGTTCTTC

J gene: TRBJ1-3
V gene: TRBV29-1
D gene: TRBD1
clone size: few
CDR3 protein: CSAEDRVGNTIYF
CDR3 DNA: TGCAGCGCCGAGGACAGGGTGGGAAACACCATATATTTT

J gene: TRBJ2-4
V gene: TRBV18
D gene: TRBD2
clone size: NA
CDR3 protein: CASSLIAGGAKNIQYF
CDR3 DNA: TGTGCCAGCTCACTCATAGCGGGGGGAGCCAAAAACATTCAGTACTTC

J gene: TRBJ2-3
V gene: TRBV27
D gene: NA
clone size: once
CDR3 protein: CASSLEGDTQYF
CDR3 DNA: TGTGCCAGCAGTTTAGAGGGTGATACGCAGTATTTT

J gene: TRBJ1-2
V gene: TRBV30
D gene: NA
clone size: few
CDR3 protein: CAWSVLSGGYTF
CDR3 DNA: TGTGCCTGGAGTGTACTTTCGGGGGGCTACACCTTC

J gene: TRBJ1-2
V gene: TRBV27
D gene: TRBD1
clone size: few
CDR3 protein: CASSTTGGQGYTF
CDR3 DNA: TGTGCCAGCAGTACAACAGGGGGTCAAGGCTACACCTTC